The TCR beta chain under discussion was sequenced for a study of control samples from healthy donors and cancer patients. Measured with immunoSEQ multiplex PCR; TCRdb has only the in-frame clones, and not every one. In the table there are 50,000 to 55,000 clones, about nine tenths of which are singletons. This CDR3 region has 15 residues. V shed 2 bases and J shed 0 bases, with 10 bases lying between them. CDR1 is KGHSH, CDR2 LQKENI, per germline. This receptor was identified in a man in his 60s with head and neck cancer. Source material: PBMCs. The chain uses TRBV18 and TRBJ1-2, with D perhaps TRBD1 (6 bases). This CDR3 is CASSPAGQANYGYTF. The DNA of the CDR3 is TGTGCCAGCTCACCAGCGGGACAAGCTAACTATGGCTACACCTTC.